A single sample gave rise to the 25 T cell receptor beta chains below, sequenced in a study of blood T cells in healthy people across ages. Primed by a sample-barcoded 5' primer and a J-beta primer mix, a second PCR proceeded for about 7 to 11 cycles. TCRdb used MiXCR to reprocess the 5' RACE reads, holding one entry per CDR3 protein. The sample shows around 1,000,000 distinct CDR3 sequences, roughly two fifths of them seen only once. Sequencing input: blood. The receptors shown here come from a man aged 18 to 29 in good health.

With regard to this clonotype: At one boundary the junction diverges from the germline segment, which might be a read error. The rearrangement links TRBV7-2 to TRBJ2-1; tentatively, D is TRBD1 (6 bases). CDR1 is SGHTA, CDR2 FQGNSA, per germline. The CDR3 spans 15 residues. CDR3 region: CASSSGAMSYNEQFF. The CDR3 nucleotides read TGTGCCAGCAGCTCAGGGGCGATGTCCTACAACGAGCAGTTCTTC.

The rearrangement uses TRBV29-1 and TRBJ1-1, with TRBD1 matching over 8 bases. The CDR3 contains 12 residues. Trimming at V came to 5 bases and at J to 5 bases, leaving 4 bases not matched to a gene. The germline V gene has CDR1 SQVTM and CDR2 ANQGSEA. Here the CDR3 reads CSVQGARTEAFF. For the CDR3, the DNA is TGCAGCGTTCAGGGGGCGCGGACTGAAGCTTTCTTT.

The CDR3 sequence is CASSHSLRDPSTDTQYF. The DNA for the CDR3 is TGTGCCAGCAGCCACAGCCTCAGGGATCCTAGCACAGATACGCAGTATTTT. J is TRBJ2-3 and V is TRBV14; D might be TRBD1 (5 bases). V was pared by 3 bases and J by 0 bases, with 16 bases between. The CDR3 loop spans 17 amino acids. Germline loops: CDR1 SGHDN, CDR2 FVKESK.

Comment on this clonotype: A junction end diverges from the germline sequence, so it may reflect a read error. The J gene is TRBJ1-5, the V gene TRBV20-1; TRBD1 might be the D (5 bases). Germline CDR1 is DFQATT and CDR2 is SNEGSKA (reference sequence). CDR3 length: 12 amino acids. The CDR3 is CSARGGNRPPHF. DNA for the CDR3: TGCAGTGCTAGAGGGGGGAATCGGCCCCCGCATTTT.

The genes are TRBV29-1 and TRBJ1-1, with TRBD1 matching 7 bases. This CDR3 has 13 amino acids. Germline V gives CDR1 SQVTM, CDR2 ANQGSEA. With V trimmed by 8 bases and J by 4 bases, 10 bases remained unmatched. The CDR3 nucleotides are TGCAGCCATACTACAGGGGTGGTCACTGAAGCTTTCTTT. It yields the protein CSHTTGVVTEAFF.

Regarding this clonotype: This sequence may be a read error, since a much larger clone differs from it by one base. This rearrangement joins TRBV6-5 to TRBJ2-6; D is uncertain. V was pared by 8 bases and J by 0 bases, with 11 bases between. The length of the CDR3 is 15 residues. CDR1 MNHEY and CDR2 SVGAGI come from the germline V gene. The chain's CDR3 is CASGRVDSGANVLTF. For the CDR3, the DNA is TGTGCCAGCGGCCGGGTCGACTCTGGGGCCAACGTCCTGACTTTC.

The chain links TRBV12-3 or TRBV12-4 to TRBJ1-2; D is ambiguous. The CDR3 runs 12 residues. Trimming removed 3 bases at V and 7 bases at J, with 9 bases between. CDR3 sequence: CASSFKMGGYTF. Written as DNA, the CDR3 is TGTGCCAGCAGTTTTAAAATGGGTGGCTACACCTTC.

The chain has TRBV4-3 and TRBJ1-1; D ambiguous. The V gene lost 0 bases and the J gene lost 5 bases, with 13 bases spanning the gap. This CDR3 comprises 15 residues. Germline loops: CDR1 LGHNA, CDR2 YSLEER. The CDR3 loop reads CASSQDSSGGTEAFF. In DNA, the CDR3 is TGCGCCAGCAGCCAAGATTCCTCGGGCGGGACTGAAGCTTTCTTT.

This clonotype was counted only a few times. The chain is built from TRBV5-1 and TRBJ2-3, with 13 positions matching TRBD2. This CDR3 contains 18 residues. In germline, CDR1 is SGHRS, CDR2 YFSETQ. The junction had 6 bases not matched to a gene; V was cut back by 0 bases and J by 2 bases. In nucleotides, the CDR3 is TGCGCCAGCAGCTTGGACCGACTAGCGGGGGGATTCACAGATACGCAGTATTTT. Translated: CASSLDRLAGGFTDTQYF.

This clonotype was seen ten or more times. A much larger clone lies one base from this, so it may be a read error. The J gene is TRBJ2-5, the V gene TRBV20-1, with 9 bases aligning to TRBD1. The germline CDR1 and CDR2 sequences are DFQATT and SNEGSKA (reference sequence). Trimming took 3 bases from V and 5 from J; bases not matched to a gene: 7. The CDR3 spans 14 residues. The CDR3 reads CSASDGTGYETQYF. For the CDR3, the DNA is TGCAGTGCTAGTGACGGGACAGGGTACGAGACCCAGTACTTC.

This clonotype was observed many times. The chain links TRBV20-1 to TRBJ2-1; the match to TRBD1 covers 9 bases. This CDR3 region has 16 residues. The V segment lost 0 bases and the J segment 3 bases; nucleotides outside the gene matches: 6. Germline CDR1 and CDR2: DFQATT and SNEGSKA (reference sequence). The CDR3 here is CSARDADRGDYNEQFF. The CDR3 DNA is TGCAGTGCTAGAGATGCAGACAGGGGGGACTACAATGAGCAGTTCTTC.

V is TRBV12-3 or TRBV12-4 and J is TRBJ2-2, with D perhaps matching TRBD2 (7 bases). Deletions cut 8 bases from V and 4 bases from J, with 11 bases between. The CDR3 contains 13 residues. Written as DNA, the CDR3 is TGTGCCAGCCTTGGGGGGGCCACCGGGGAGCTGTTTTTT. It is translated as CASLGGATGELFF.

The J gene is TRBJ1-2, the V gene TRBV30; weak D call: TRBD1 (5 bases). Looked up from germline, CDR1 is GTSNPN and CDR2 is SVGIG (reference sequence). CDR3 length equals 13 residues. The V and J ends lost 2 bases and 6 bases respectively, with 13 bases between them. The DNA of the CDR3 is TGTGCCTGGAGTCCCCAGGGTTTAAATGGCTACACCTTC. Translating it yields CAWSPQGLNGYTF.

This clonotype was seen ten or more times. The chain links TRBV7-9 to TRBJ2-1; TRBD2 aligns across 8 bases. Germline V gene sequence: CDR1 SEHNR, CDR2 FQNEAQ (reference sequence). V was clipped by 8 bases and J by 2 bases; unmatched bases: 5. The CDR3 covers 14 residues. CDR3 bases: TGTGCCAGCGCGCTAGCGGGTACCTACAATGAGCAGTTCTTC. It translates to CASALAGTYNEQFF.

This clonotype was detected only a few times. The chain has TRBV4-1 and TRBJ2-1; TRBD2 agrees at 12 bases. The trim removed 5 bases at V and 2 bases at J, leaving 7 bases unmatched. CDR1 and CDR2 (germline): MGHRA, YSYEKL. The CDR3 contains 17 residues. The CDR3 coding sequence is TGCGCCAGCAGCTTCCCCTCTAGCGGGGGGGCCTACAATGAGCAGTTCTTC. Translated: CASSFPSSGGAYNEQFF.

The chain links TRBV20-1 to TRBJ2-3, with 8 bases identical to TRBD2. CDR1 is DFQATT and CDR2 is SNEGSKA in the germline V gene (reference sequence). The V gene end was trimmed by 7 bases and the J gene end by 3 bases; junction bases not matched to a gene: 9. The CDR3 has 14 residues. CDR3 DNA: TGCAGTGTATTCGGGGGGGGCTGGACAGATACGCAGTATTTT. It translates to CSVFGGGWTDTQYF.

This clonotype was recorded once. The chain carries TRBV5-1 and TRBJ1-1; 8 nucleotides line up with TRBD1. Unmatched junction bases numbered 7, after V lost 1 base and J lost 8 bases. This CDR3 spans 14 amino acids. Germline CDR1 SGHRS, CDR2 YFSETQ. CDR3 sequence reads: CASSLRQGSGEAFF. The CDR3 DNA reads TGCGCCAGCAGCTTGCGACAGGGGAGCGGAGAAGCTTTCTTT.

In its sample, this clonotype was seen a few times. The chain is built from TRBV2 and TRBJ1-4, with D hard to call. Trimming left V 4 bases short and J 5 bases short, with 8 bases between. The germline V gene encodes CDR1 SNHLY and CDR2 FYNNEI. This CDR3 is 13 amino acids long. CDR3 region: CASSGSGNEKLFF. CDR3 nucleotides: TGTGCCAGCAGTGGGTCCGGGAATGAAAAACTGTTTTTT.

This clonotype was counted once. The chain couples TRBV2 to TRBJ2-5; 7 bases are a match to TRBD1. This CDR3 contains 16 residues. Unmatched junction bases numbered 15, after V lost 6 bases and J lost 5 bases. Germline V gives CDR1 SNHLY, CDR2 FYNNEI. CDR3 sequence reads: CASSRATRGPRETQYF. CDR3 in DNA: TGTGCCAGCAGCCGCGCTACTAGGGGGCCGCGGGAGACCCAGTACTTC.

As regards this clonotype: A clone one base away is much larger, so this may be a read error. The chain combines TRBV12-3 or TRBV12-4 with TRBJ2-3, with D unclear. The CDR3 is 14 amino acids. The V and J ends lost 1 base and 2 bases respectively, with 7 bases between them. CDR3: CASSLVSDTDTQYF. CDR3 DNA: TGTGCCAGCAGTTTAGTGTCAGACACAGATACGCAGTATTTT.

This clonotype has more than one count but fewer than ten. The CDR3 region is CASSLAPGDVRYF. DNA of the CDR3: TGTGCCAGCAGTTTAGCCCCCGGAGACGTTCGGTACTTC. The chain recombines TRBV12-3 or TRBV12-4 with TRBJ2-7; D gene ambiguous. The CDR3 contains 13 residues. V lost 0 bases and J 12 bases, leaving 15 bases between the germline ends.

The chain employs TRBV20-1 and TRBJ1-4; 7 positions match TRBD1. J lost 7 bases, V lost 3 bases, and 11 bases had no gene match. CDR3 length: 15 amino acids. CDR1 and CDR2 from the germline V gene are DFQATT and SNEGSKA (reference sequence). In DNA, the CDR3 is TGCAGTGCTAGGGATGGGACAGACGTTAGTGAAAAACTGTTTTTT. Its protein is CSARDGTDVSEKLFF.

The V and J genes are TRBV20-1 and TRBJ2-5, with 7 bases lining up with TRBD2. The CDR3 has 17 amino acids. Germline V gene lookup returns CDR1 DFQATT and CDR2 SNEGSKA (reference sequence). V shed 0 bases, J shed 5 bases, and the junction held 15 bases outside the gene matches. CDR3 sequence: CSARDGRTSAGFETQYF. For the CDR3, the DNA is TGCAGTGCTAGAGATGGTAGAACTAGCGCCGGTTTTGAGACCCAGTACTTC.

V gene TRBV12-3 or TRBV12-4 combines with J gene TRBJ1-4; D remains unclear. V dropped 5 bases and J dropped 12 bases, with 16 bases sitting between them. This CDR3 contains 13 residues. This CDR3 is CASSVSRGRELFF. DNA for the CDR3: TGTGCCAGCAGTGTTTCCCGGGGTAGGGAACTGTTTTTT.

This clonotype was detected only a few times. One junction end does not reproduce the germline sequence, and a read error may be involved. This chain links TRBV18 with TRBJ1-4; D is unclear. The CDR3 totals 14 residues. Germline CDR1 KGHSH, CDR2 LQKENI. The CDR3 DNA reads as TGTGCAAGCTCAAATCTAGCAGGTGATGAAAAACTGTTTTTT. Amino acids: CASSNLAGDEKLFF.